The 30 T cell receptor beta chains in this list originate from one sample, sequenced in a study of molecular identifiers for immune sequencing clone quantification. TCRdb fed the PCR reads into MiXCR, producing one record per CDR3 protein. The table shows hundreds of thousands of distinct CDR3 sequences, with about 25% occurring only once. Sequencing was carried out using naive CD8+ T cells from blood, with Jurkat cell RNA spiked in. Subset defined: FACS-sorted CD8+CD4-CCR7+CD45RA+ naive T cells. The receptors were gathered from a human donor in good health. Some libraries in this study had Jurkat cell RNA spiked in.

On this clonotype itself: This may arise from a read error, as a much more abundant clone is one base away. The rearrangement uses TRBV9 and TRBJ2-7; D is perhaps TRBD1 (6 bases). Germline V gene lookup returns CDR1 SGDLS and CDR2 YYNGEE. The CDR3 has 15 residues. The CDR3 region is CASCVGVTGAYEQYF. The CDR3 region has the DNA TGTGCCAGCTGCGTAGGTGTGACAGGCGCCTACGAGCAGTACTTC.

This clonotype has only a few counts. Just one base apart from a much larger clone, this may be a read error. The chain joins TRBV7-9 to TRBJ1-5; D uncertain. Per germline, CDR1 SEHNR and CDR2 FQNEAQ (reference sequence). This CDR3 comprises 15 residues. The V and J ends lost 8 bases and 4 bases respectively, with 18 bases between them. The CDR3: CASGSSYEGNQPQHF. CDR3 nucleotides: TGTGCCAGCGGCTCCTCATATGAAGGGAATCAGCCCCAGCATTTT.

This clonotype was observed many times. The V and J genes are TRBV6-5 and TRBJ2-7, with TRBD1 as a possible D gene (6 bases). Between the trimmed V and J ends, which lost 2 bases and 6 bases, there was a span of 11 bases. The CDR3 covers 13 residues. The germline V gene has CDR1 MNHEY and CDR2 SVGAGI. CDR3 coding DNA: TGTGCCAGCAGTTACATCAGGGGCGGCGAGCAGTACTTC. Residues: CASSYIRGGEQYF.

This clonotype was seen many times. The chain joins TRBV29-1 to TRBJ2-2, with D uncertain. The CDR3 is 13 amino acids. Germline V gives CDR1 SQVTM, CDR2 ANQGSEA. V dropped 0 bases and J dropped 7 bases, with 9 bases sitting between them. The CDR3 protein is CSVEDPTNGELFF. Here the CDR3 DNA reads TGCAGCGTTGAAGATCCCACGAACGGGGAGCTGTTTTTT.

In this sample, this clonotype turned up many times. An end of the junction differs from the germline gene, which may be a read error. The genes are TRBV7-6 and TRBJ2-3; unclear D gene. Germline-derived CDR1 and CDR2 are SGHVS and FNYEAQ. CDR3 length equals 13 residues. The CDR3 is CASSLGIPDTQYF. The CDR3 DNA sequence: TGTGCCAGCAGTTTAGGGATCCCAGATACGCAGTATTTT.

This clonotype was seen many times. The V call is TRBV6-5, the J call TRBJ2-7; D gene unclear. Germline values: CDR1 MNHEY, CDR2 SVGAGI. Trimming pared 6 bases from V and 1 base from J, leaving 16 bases between. This CDR3 is 15 amino acids long. CDR3 sequence (DNA): TGTGCCAGCAGCCGCCCTGGGTGGGCGTCCTACGAGCAGTACTTC. Protein sequence: CASSRPGWASYEQYF.

This clonotype has only a few counts. The chain carries TRBV19 and TRBJ2-3, with D perhaps matching TRBD2 (6 bases). V was shortened by 1 base and J by 4 bases, with 6 bases between the two germline ends. Germline V gene data show CDR1 as LNHDA and CDR2 as SQIVND (reference sequence). The CDR3 loop spans 13 amino acids. The CDR3: CASSIVAADTQYF. Here the CDR3 DNA reads TGTGCCAGTAGTATAGTAGCGGCAGATACGCAGTATTTT.

With respect to this clonotype: It may be a read error: a sequence one base away is much more abundant. The V and J genes are TRBV7-2 and TRBJ2-3; 7 bases match TRBD2. The CDR3 spans 15 residues. The germline V gene encodes CDR1 SGHTA and CDR2 FQGNSA. The CDR3 DNA is TGTGCCAGCAGCTCCCTAGCGGAGTACACAGTTACGCAGTATTTT. Translation gives CASSSLAEYTVTQYF.

There are many counts of this clonotype. This chain joins TRBV4-1 and TRBJ1-5; D remains ambiguous. The germline CDR1 and CDR2 sequences are MGHRA and YSYEKL. This CDR3 has 15 amino acids. Trimming stripped 1 base from V and 2 bases from J, with 9 bases between. The CDR3 DNA reads TGCGCCAGCAGCCAAGTTTTATCTGGCAATCAGCCCCAGCATTTT. It is translated as CASSQVLSGNQPQHF.

This clonotype occurred many times. The chain links TRBV7-9 to TRBJ2-3, with D perhaps TRBD1 (5 bases). The germline CDR1 and CDR2 sequences are SEHNR and FQNEAQ (reference sequence). Between the trimmed V and J ends, which lost 1 base and 5 bases, there was a span of 7 bases. The CDR3 is 13 residues long. The CDR3 is CASSLVGVDTQYF. The CDR3 DNA reads TGTGCCAGCAGCTTAGTAGGGGTAGATACGCAGTATTTT. Filled out from reference TRBV7-9 and TRBJ2-3, the complete variable domain reads DTGVSQNPRHKITKRGQNVTFRCDPISEHNRLYWYRQTLGQGPEFLTYFQNEAQLEKSRLLSDRFSAERPKGSFSTLEIQRTEQGDSAMYLCASSLVGVDTQYFGPGTRLTVL.

This clonotype was found many times. V is TRBV6-1 and J is TRBJ2-7, with a possible D match to TRBD2 (5 bases). V was pared by 8 bases and J by 2 bases, with 13 bases between. Germline values: CDR1 MNHNS, CDR2 SASEGT. This CDR3 contains 13 residues. CDR3 nucleotide sequence: TGTGCCAGCGGATGGACGGGAACCTACGAGCAGTACTTC. This sequence encodes CASGWTGTYEQYF.

This clonotype has a handful of counts. The chain has TRBV11-3 and TRBJ2-6, with 9 bases lining up with TRBD1. J was trimmed by 1 base and V by 5 bases; bases with no gene match: 9. The CDR3 contains 18 residues. The germline CDR1 and CDR2 sequences are SGHNT and YENEEA. The CDR3 protein is CASSSRQGEDSGANVLTF. As DNA, the CDR3 is TGTGCCAGCAGCAGTAGACAGGGGGAAGATTCTGGGGCCAACGTCCTGACTTTC.

A remark on this clonotype: This could be a read error, since a much larger clone is one nucleotide away. J is TRBJ2-7 and V is TRBV5-3, with 11 bases identical to TRBD2. TRBV5-3 is reported as an ORF; its role is uncertain. The CDR3 loop spans 15 amino acids. CDR3 in DNA: TGCGTCAGCAGCCCGGAGGGGACTAGCGGCTACGAGCAGTACTTC. This translates into CVSSPEGTSGYEQYF.

V and J are TRBV5-1 and TRBJ1-1; no clear D. Trimming removed 1 base from V and 1 base from J, with 11 bases in between. Germline V CDR1 and CDR2: SGHRS, YFSETQ. There are 15 residues in the CDR3. The CDR3 nucleotides read TGCGCCAGCAGCTTGTACGGAGTAGGGAACACTGAAGCTTTCTTT. Translated, it gives CASSLYGVGNTEAFF.

This clonotype has ten or more counts. The chain links TRBV29-1 to TRBJ2-2, with D tentatively TRBD1 (5 bases). In germline, CDR1 is SQVTM, CDR2 ANQGSEA. Trimming removed 7 bases from V and 2 bases from J, with 20 bases in between. This CDR3 spans 16 amino acids. The CDR3 spells CSAKVVTVKNTGELFF. In DNA, the CDR3 is TGCAGCGCTAAGGTGGTGACAGTCAAAAACACCGGGGAGCTGTTTTTT.

The CDR3 DNA is TGTGCCAGTAGTACCGGGACAGGGTACCCCTACGAGCAGTACTTC. Its translation: CASSTGTGYPYEQYF. V usage is TRBV19 and J usage is TRBJ2-7, with 9 bases lining up with TRBD1. The CDR3 spans 15 residues. V lost 4 bases and J lost 2; bases outside the gene matches: 6. Germline V gene data show CDR1 as LNHDA and CDR2 as SQIVND (reference sequence).

V usage is TRBV6-2 or TRBV6-3 and J usage is TRBJ2-7; D is tentatively TRBD1 or TRBD2 (6 bases each). Germline CDR1 MNHEY, CDR2 SVGEGT. V was shortened by 6 bases and J by 6 bases, with 24 bases between the two germline ends. This CDR3 has 16 amino acids. As DNA, the CDR3 is TGTGCCAGCAGGGGGGGCCGGGACAACTCTCCCCGCGAGCAGTACTTC. Translated: CASRGGRDNSPREQYF.

This clonotype was recorded at least ten times. This chain joins TRBV24-1 and TRBJ2-3; D gene ambiguous. Trimming removed 5 bases at V and 2 bases at J, with 16 bases between. Germline assignment: CDR1 KGHDR and CDR2 SFDVKD. The CDR3 runs 16 residues. The CDR3: CATSGGRSPFTDTQYF. CDR3 nucleotide sequence: TGTGCCACCAGTGGCGGCAGGTCCCCATTCACAGATACGCAGTATTTT.

This clonotype has more than one count but fewer than ten. This chain joins TRBV11-2 and TRBJ2-1; TRBD1 matches at 9 bases. The CDR3 covers 16 residues. The V gene end was trimmed by 5 bases and the J gene end by 6 bases; junction bases not matched to a gene: 11. CDR1 and CDR2 (germline): SGHAT, FQNNGV. The CDR3 nucleotides read TGTGCCAGCAGCCCACAGGGGGCGTCGGTAAGCAATGAGCAGTTCTTC. Translated, it gives CASSPQGASVSNEQFF.

The chain links TRBV12-3 or TRBV12-4 to TRBJ2-5, with D hard to call. Trimming took 5 bases from V and 5 from J, leaving 12 bases between them. The CDR3 totals 13 residues. CDR3 sequence: CASSPNSGETQYF. The CDR3 DNA follows: TGTGCCAGCAGTCCCAACAGTGGGGAGACCCAGTACTTC.

In the case of this clonotype: Given a much more abundant clone one base away, this may be a read error. The chain is built from TRBV20-1 and TRBJ2-7; D is possibly TRBD2 (5 bases). Germline V CDR1 and CDR2: DFQATT, SNEGSKA (reference sequence). V was trimmed by 6 bases and J by 6 bases, leaving 15 bases between them. CDR3 length equals 12 residues. The DNA of the CDR3 is TGCAGTGCACAACCGTCGGGGAGCGAGCAGTACTTC. This sequence encodes CSAQPSGSEQYF.

Turning to this clonotype: A much larger clonotype is one base distant, so this may be a read error. Likely a read error: the CDR3 ends without its conserved phenylalanine or tryptophan. V is TRBV29-1 and J is TRBJ2-2; D uncertain. The ends were cut back, 6 bases at V and 2 bases at J, with 7 bases in the middle. The CDR3 spans 12 residues. From germline, CDR1 is SQVTM and CDR2 ANQGSEA. The CDR3 DNA reads TGCAGCGTGCTCCCTAACACCGGGGAGCTGTTTTCT. The encoded protein is CSVLPNTGELFS.

This clonotype was seen at least ten times. The chain joins TRBV3-1 to TRBJ2-2; 7 nucleotides agree with TRBD2. The V and J ends lost 6 bases and 2 bases, in that order; junction bases with no gene match: 9. The germline CDR1 and CDR2 sequences are LGHDT and YNNKEL (reference sequence). The length of the CDR3 is 16 residues. CDR3: CASSPTSTKNTGELFF. The CDR3 nucleotides read TGTGCCAGCAGTCCGACTAGCACGAAAAACACCGGGGAGCTGTTTTTT.

The V and J genes are TRBV4-1 and TRBJ2-7, with D hard to call. The CDR3 sequence is 15 residues long. From germline, CDR1 is MGHRA and CDR2 YSYEKL. V dropped 0 bases and J dropped 0 bases, with 9 bases sitting between them. CDR3 in DNA: TGCGCCAGCAGCCAAGACGACGCTAGCTCCTACGAGCAGTACTTC. It encodes CASSQDDASSYEQYF.

The table lists this clonotype with many counts. This rearrangement joins TRBV10-2 to TRBJ2-3; TRBD1 aligns across 7 bases. The V segment lost 7 bases and the J segment 1 base; nucleotides outside the gene matches: 5. The CDR3 sequence is 14 residues long. CDR1 and CDR2 (germline): WSHSY, SAAADI. In DNA, the CDR3 is TGCGCCAGCACCACAGGGGCCGGCACAGATACGCAGTATTTT. Translated, it gives CASTTGAGTDTQYF.

This clonotype was picked up one time. A far bigger clonotype differs at one base, so this is likely a read error. Since the CDR3 does not end with the conserved phenylalanine or tryptophan, this likely comes from a read error. V and J are TRBV11-2 and TRBJ2-7; D remains ambiguous. Germline assignment: CDR1 SGHAT and CDR2 FQNNGV. Trimming pared 0 bases from V and 2 bases from J, leaving 5 bases between. There are 13 residues in the CDR3. The DNA for the CDR3 is TGTGCCAGCAGCTTAGAAGCCGCCTACGAGCAGTACCTC. Translated, it gives CASSLEAAYEQYL.

This clonotype has only a few counts. A junction boundary mismatches the germline segment, possibly from a read error. V is TRBV7-9 and J is TRBJ2-5, with D maybe TRBD1 (6 bases). The CDR3 spans 15 residues. The germline CDR1 and CDR2 sequences are SEHNR and FQNEAQ (reference sequence). CDR3 bases: TGTGCCAGCAGCTCCCACAGGGACAATCAAGAGCCCCAGTACTTC. It yields the protein CASSSHRDNQEPQYF.

With regard to this clonotype: A much bigger clone sits one base away, suggesting this may be a read error. V usage is TRBV27 and J usage is TRBJ1-1; no clear D gene. The V gene's germline CDR1 is MNHEY and CDR2 SMNVEV (reference sequence). CDR3 length: 13 amino acids. V dropped 6 bases and J dropped 6 bases, with 14 bases sitting between them. The DNA of the CDR3 is TGTGCCAGCAGCTGGTGTCCAGCCGCTGAAGCTTTCTTT. It yields the protein CASSWCPAAEAFF.

This clonotype showed up just a few times. This rearrangement joins TRBV7-6 to TRBJ1-6; 7 bases map to TRBD1. Trimming removed 1 base from V and 10 bases from J; junction bases left unmatched: 10. The CDR3 spans 16 residues. Germline V gene lookup returns CDR1 SGHVS and CDR2 FNYEAQ. Written as DNA, the CDR3 is TGTGCCAGCAGCTTAGGGAACAGGGGATTGGGGTCACCCCTCCACTTT. Translation gives CASSLGNRGLGSPLHF. The variable domain in full, completed from reference TRBV7-6 and TRBJ1-6, reads GAGVSQSPRYKVTKRGQDVALRCDPISGHVSLYWYRQALGQGPEFLTYFNYEAQQDKSGLPNDRFSAERPEGSISTLTIQRTEQRDSAMYRCASSLGNRGLGSPLHFGNGTRLTVT.

Of note for this clonotype: This clone may be a read error of a much larger clone one base away. The rearrangement joins TRBV14 to TRBJ1-1; tentatively, D is TRBD1 (6 bases). This CDR3 spans 14 amino acids. Germline CDR1 SGHDN, CDR2 FVKESK. This CDR3 reads CAGSQVLGGHEAFF. The DNA for the CDR3 is TGTGCCGGCAGCCAAGTTTTGGGGGGACACGAAGCTTTCTTT.